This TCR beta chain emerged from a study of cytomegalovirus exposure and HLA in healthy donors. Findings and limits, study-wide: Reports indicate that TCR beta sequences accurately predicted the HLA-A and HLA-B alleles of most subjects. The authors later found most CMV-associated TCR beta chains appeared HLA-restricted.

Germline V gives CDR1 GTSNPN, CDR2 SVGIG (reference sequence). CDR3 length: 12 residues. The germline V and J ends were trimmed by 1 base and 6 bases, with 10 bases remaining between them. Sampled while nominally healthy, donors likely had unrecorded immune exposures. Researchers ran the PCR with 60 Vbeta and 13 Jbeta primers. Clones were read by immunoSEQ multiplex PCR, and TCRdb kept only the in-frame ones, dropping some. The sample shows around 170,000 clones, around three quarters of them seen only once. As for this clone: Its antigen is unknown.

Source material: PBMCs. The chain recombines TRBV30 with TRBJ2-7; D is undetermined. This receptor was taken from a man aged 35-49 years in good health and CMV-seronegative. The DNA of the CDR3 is TGTGCCTGGAGTGAGTTTCCGGGCGAGCAGTACTTC. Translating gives CAWSEFPGEQYF. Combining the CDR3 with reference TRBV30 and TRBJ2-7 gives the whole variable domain SQTIHQWPATLVQPVGSPLSLECTVEGTSNPNLYWYRQAAGRGLQLLFYSVGIGQISSEVPQNLSASRPQDRQFILSSKKLLLSDSGFYLCAWSEFPGEQYFGPGTRLTVT.